This T cell receptor (beta chain) comes out of a study of T-cell memory formation after mild COVID-19. Germline V gene sequence: CDR1 PRHDT, CDR2 FYEKMQ (reference sequence). The V end lost 5 bases, the J end lost 2 bases, and 7 bases lay between the germline ends. The CDR3 sequence is 12 residues long. TCRdb recomputed calls from the 5' RACE reads with MiXCR, one row per CDR3 protein. The sample shows roughly 100,000 distinct CDR3 sequences, over 15% of them seen only once. Sequencing input: PBMCs or a T cell subset sorted from them (not recorded which). The genes are TRBV13 and TRBJ2-7; D unclear. The receptor was isolated from an adult woman who had mild COVID-19 (a few samples of this study predate the infection). Cell type and time point are not known. For the CDR3, the DNA is TGTGCCAGCAGCATCAACACCTACGAGCAGTACTTC. Its translation: CASSINTYEQYF. The complete variable domain, with remaining parts taken from reference TRBV13 and TRBJ2-7, reads AAGVIQSPRHLIKEKRETATLKCYPIPRHDTVYWYQQGPGQDPQFLISFYEKMQSDKGSIPDRFSAQQFSDYHSELNMSSLELGDSALYFCASSINTYEQYFGPGTRLTVT.